This entry describes one T cell receptor (beta chain). The V gene lost 4 bases and the J gene lost 2 bases, with 18 bases spanning the gap. Looked up from germline, CDR1 is MNHEY and CDR2 is SMNVEV (reference sequence). This CDR3 region has 16 residues. How the authors handled the data: Cell counts per sample came from amplifying reference gene primers. The protocol was immunoSEQ multiplex PCR, while the TCRdb copy is restricted to in-frame clones and leaves out a portion. V, J and clone size are taken as reported in that table, and D and trimming were inferred from the DNA itself. This table has some 200,000 clones, over 80% appearing once. The source of the sample is a study of blood T cell repertoires in COVID-19. Study-level background: T cells, B-cell-depleted T cells, or PBMCs provided the cDNA or gDNA that served as material.

The chain couples TRBV27 to TRBJ2-7; tentative D call: TRBD2 (6 bases). The sequence came from a woman between 40 and 50 years old with acute or convalescent COVID-19. Sequencing was done on a sample of peripheral blood. This CDR3 reads CASSSQGGVRPYEQYF. CDR3 in DNA: TGTGCCAGCAGTTCCCAGGGAGGAGTTAGACCCTACGAGCAGTACTTC.